A selection of T cell receptor beta chains follows, all from one sample in a study of CD8+CD57+ T cells in acquired aplastic anemia. Using its own MiXCR run on the reads, TCRdb lists one record per CDR3 protein. The sample includes 200,000 to 250,000 distinct CDR3 sequences, over 60% of them seen just once. The specimen was sorted CD4+, CD8+, or CD8+CD57+ T cells (not recorded which) from PBMCs. All receptors come from a human donor in good health. Both conserved end residues are part of each CDR3. Each record gives: V gene, clone size, J gene, D gene, CDR3 length, CDR3 DNA, CDR3 protein. The D gene is left open where the match is weak. Clone size is shown for a subset of rows, as once, few, many or a class of expanded clone.

v_call: TRBV19
clone_size: .
j_call: TRBJ1-1
d_call: .
cdr3_length: 14
cdr3_nt: TGTGCCAGTAGTGTCACAGGGAGTCACACTGAAGCTTTCTTT
cdr3_aa: CASSVTGSHTEAFF

v_call: TRBV29-1
clone_size: .
j_call: TRBJ2-2
d_call: .
cdr3_length: 12
cdr3_nt: TGCAGCGTTCTAGGGAGCACCGGGGAGCTGTTTTTT
cdr3_aa: CSVLGSTGELFF

v_call: TRBV2
clone_size: many
j_call: TRBJ2-3
d_call: TRBD2
cdr3_length: 14
cdr3_nt: TGTGCCAGCTCGGGGCGGGAGAAGACAGATACGCAGTATTTT
cdr3_aa: CASSGREKTDTQYF

v_call: TRBV20-1
clone_size: .
j_call: TRBJ2-7
d_call: TRBD1
cdr3_length: 13
cdr3_nt: TGCAGTGCTAGCGGACAGGTCACCTACGAGCAGTACTTC
cdr3_aa: CSASGQVTYEQYF

v_call: TRBV2
clone_size: many
j_call: TRBJ2-4
d_call: .
cdr3_length: 14
cdr3_nt: TGTGCCAGCGGCAGGGAGGAAGCCAAAAACATTCAGTACTTC
cdr3_aa: CASGREEAKNIQYF

v_call: TRBV5-1
clone_size: few
j_call: TRBJ1-1
d_call: .
cdr3_length: 17
cdr3_nt: TGCGCCAGCAGCTTAGGGGCGGAATTGTTGTTGGGCACTGAAGCTTTCTTT
cdr3_aa: CASSLGAELLLGTEAFF

v_call: TRBV19
clone_size: .
j_call: TRBJ1-1
d_call: .
cdr3_length: 14
cdr3_nt: TGTGCCAGTAGACAAACAGGGAGGGTCACTGAAGCTTTCTTT
cdr3_aa: CASRQTGRVTEAFF

v_call: TRBV7-8
clone_size: .
j_call: TRBJ1-1
d_call: .
cdr3_length: 14
cdr3_nt: TGTGCCAGCAGCTCGAGCCCAGGCGGGGCTGAAGCTTTCTTC
cdr3_aa: CASSSSPGGAEAFF

v_call: TRBV2
clone_size: .
j_call: TRBJ1-5
d_call: .
cdr3_length: 15
cdr3_nt: TGTGCCAGCAGTGAATGGGGGGTTAACAATCAGCCCCAGCATTTT
cdr3_aa: CASSEWGVNNQPQHF

v_call: TRBV6-2/TRBV6-3
clone_size: .
j_call: TRBJ1-2
d_call: .
cdr3_length: 15
cdr3_nt: TGTGCCAGCACCCACGGGAGGGGCCGCCCCTATGGCTACACCTTC
cdr3_aa: CASTHGRGRPYGYTF

v_call: TRBV6-1
clone_size: many
j_call: TRBJ2-3
d_call: .
cdr3_length: 14
cdr3_nt: TGTGCCAGCAGTGACCGGGTCCAAGGATTTACGCAGTATTTT
cdr3_aa: CASSDRVQGFTQYF

v_call: TRBV6-2/TRBV6-3
clone_size: many
j_call: TRBJ1-1
d_call: .
cdr3_length: 15
cdr3_nt: TGTGCCAGCAGTTACTCGTACCTGAGGAACACTGAAGCTTTCTTT
cdr3_aa: CASSYSYLRNTEAFF

v_call: TRBV19
clone_size: .
j_call: TRBJ2-3
d_call: .
cdr3_length: 15
cdr3_nt: TGTGCCACCGCGACACCGACAGCTACGGCAGATACGCAGTATTTT
cdr3_aa: CATATPTATADTQYF

v_call: TRBV10-3
clone_size: .
j_call: TRBJ1-1
d_call: TRBD1
cdr3_length: 15
cdr3_nt: TGTGCCATCAGTAGACAGGGGGCTGTGAACACTGAAGCTTTCTTT
cdr3_aa: CAISRQGAVNTEAFF

v_call: TRBV19
clone_size: .
j_call: TRBJ2-7
d_call: .
cdr3_length: 13
cdr3_nt: TGTGCCAGTAGTATTGGCCTCTCCTACGAGCAGTACTTC
cdr3_aa: CASSIGLSYEQYF

v_call: TRBV7-9
clone_size: .
j_call: TRBJ1-2
d_call: .
cdr3_length: 16
cdr3_nt: TGTGCCAGCAGCCAGACAGAACTATTCGGAGACTATGGCTACACCTTC
cdr3_aa: CASSQTELFGDYGYTF

v_call: TRBV7-9
clone_size: once
j_call: TRBJ2-1
d_call: .
cdr3_length: 13
cdr3_nt: TGTGCCAGCAGCGCGACACCTTACAATGAGCAGTTCTTC
cdr3_aa: CASSATPYNEQFF

v_call: TRBV20-1
clone_size: .
j_call: TRBJ2-6
d_call: .
cdr3_length: 16
cdr3_nt: TGCAGTGCTAGAGAGGGGGAGATCTCTGGGGCCAACGTCCTGACTTTC
cdr3_aa: CSAREGEISGANVLTF

v_call: TRBV9
clone_size: .
j_call: TRBJ2-7
d_call: .
cdr3_length: 16
cdr3_nt: TGTGCCAGCAGCGTAGGTGGGGGGGCGATGGGCTACGATCAGTACTTC
cdr3_aa: CASSVGGGAMGYDQYF

v_call: TRBV7-9
clone_size: .
j_call: TRBJ2-7
d_call: TRBD2
cdr3_length: 16
cdr3_nt: TGTGCCAGCAGCTTACTGTCGGCTAGCGGGGCCTACGAGCAGTACTTC
cdr3_aa: CASSLLSASGAYEQYF

v_call: TRBV9
clone_size: .
j_call: TRBJ1-2
d_call: .
cdr3_length: 14
cdr3_nt: TGTGCCAGCAGCGTAGAAGACTCAACCTATGGCTACACCTTC
cdr3_aa: CASSVEDSTYGYTF

v_call: TRBV15
clone_size: few
j_call: TRBJ2-7
d_call: .
cdr3_length: 16
cdr3_nt: TGTGCCACCAGCAGTCCCATGCGTGTGGGCGCGTACGAGCAGTACTTC
cdr3_aa: CATSSPMRVGAYEQYF

v_call: TRBV29-1
clone_size: .
j_call: TRBJ2-7
d_call: .
cdr3_length: 11
cdr3_nt: TGCAGCGTTGGACAGGTCTACGAGCAGTACTTC
cdr3_aa: CSVGQVYEQYF

v_call: TRBV5-6
clone_size: many
j_call: TRBJ1-1
d_call: .
cdr3_length: 14
cdr3_nt: TGTGCCAGCAGCTTGGGAGGGGGGAACACTGAAGCTTTCTTT
cdr3_aa: CASSLGGGNTEAFF

v_call: TRBV7-2
clone_size: many
j_call: TRBJ2-1
d_call: TRBD1
cdr3_length: 18
cdr3_nt: TGTGCCAGCAGCTTAGTTCTCCCGGGACAGGGGGCGAGGAATGAGCAGTTCTTC
cdr3_aa: CASSLVLPGQGARNEQFF

v_call: TRBV7-8
clone_size: .
j_call: TRBJ1-1
d_call: .
cdr3_length: 20
cdr3_nt: TGTGCCAGCAGCTCTCCGGCCGGACAGACGAGCCCTGGAATGAACACTGAAGCTTTCTTT
cdr3_aa: CASSSPAGQTSPGMNTEAFF

v_call: TRBV9
clone_size: many
j_call: TRBJ1-1
d_call: TRBD1
cdr3_length: 15
cdr3_nt: TGTGCCAGCAGCGGGACAGGGCCTGACGGCACTGAAGCTTTCTTT
cdr3_aa: CASSGTGPDGTEAFF

v_call: TRBV20-1
clone_size: many
j_call: TRBJ2-3
d_call: TRBD1
cdr3_length: 13
cdr3_nt: TGCAGTGCTGGACAGGGGGCGAGGGATACGCAGTATTTT
cdr3_aa: CSAGQGARDTQYF

v_call: TRBV20-1
clone_size: .
j_call: TRBJ1-1
d_call: TRBD1
cdr3_length: 15
cdr3_nt: TGCAGTGCTAGAGATCTGGGACAGGGTTGGACTGAAGCTTTCTTT
cdr3_aa: CSARDLGQGWTEAFF

v_call: TRBV2
clone_size: .
j_call: TRBJ2-7
d_call: .
cdr3_length: 14
cdr3_nt: TGTGCCAGCACCAAACCGGGGGCAAACTACGAGCAGTACTTC
cdr3_aa: CASTKPGANYEQYF

v_call: TRBV7-2
clone_size: .
j_call: TRBJ2-7
d_call: .
cdr3_length: 13
cdr3_nt: TGTGCCAGCAGCCTCCGACAGGGAAGGACTAGCTCTTTC
cdr3_aa: CASSLRQGRTSSF

v_call: TRBV5-4
clone_size: .
j_call: TRBJ1-6
d_call: TRBD1
cdr3_length: 17
cdr3_nt: TGTGCCAGCAGCTCTGACCGGGACAGGGGGCGTAATTCACCCCTCCACTTT
cdr3_aa: CASSSDRDRGRNSPLHF

v_call: TRBV7-6
clone_size: .
j_call: TRBJ2-7
d_call: .
cdr3_length: 14
cdr3_nt: TGTGCCAGCAGCTTACAGGACGGTCCCTACGAGCAGTACTTC
cdr3_aa: CASSLQDGPYEQYF

v_call: TRBV7-2
clone_size: .
j_call: TRBJ2-7
d_call: .
cdr3_length: 13
cdr3_nt: TGTGCCAGCAGCTTAAACGCCGCCTACGAGCAGTACTTC
cdr3_aa: CASSLNAAYEQYF

v_call: TRBV7-9
clone_size: .
j_call: TRBJ2-5
d_call: .
cdr3_length: 13
cdr3_nt: TGTGCCAGCAGCTCCGACCCCCAAGAGACCCAGTACTTC
cdr3_aa: CASSSDPQETQYF

v_call: TRBV20-1
clone_size: once
j_call: TRBJ1-1
d_call: .
cdr3_length: 14
cdr3_nt: TGCAGTGCTAGAGTTACAGGGATGCACGCTGAAGCTTTCTTT
cdr3_aa: CSARVTGMHAEAFF

v_call: TRBV13
clone_size: many
j_call: TRBJ1-2
d_call: .
cdr3_length: 13
cdr3_nt: TGTGCCAGCAGCTTAGGAGCCCTTTATGGCTACACCTTC
cdr3_aa: CASSLGALYGYTF

v_call: TRBV14
clone_size: many
j_call: TRBJ2-1
d_call: TRBD2
cdr3_length: 16
cdr3_nt: TGTGCCAGCAGCCAAGATAGCGGGGGCTCCTACAATGAGCAGTTCTTC
cdr3_aa: CASSQDSGGSYNEQFF

v_call: TRBV25-1
clone_size: once
j_call: TRBJ2-3
d_call: .
cdr3_length: 16
cdr3_nt: TGTGCCAGCGCACCCGGAGGGCGGGGCGGCACAGATACGCGGTATTTT
cdr3_aa: CASAPGGRGGTDTRYF

v_call: TRBV7-8
clone_size: once
j_call: TRBJ2-3
d_call: .
cdr3_length: 14
cdr3_nt: TGTGCCAGCAGAGGGGGACTGGTCGGGGATACGCAGTATTTT
cdr3_aa: CASRGGLVGDTQYF

v_call: TRBV20-1
clone_size: .
j_call: TRBJ1-5
d_call: .
cdr3_length: 12
cdr3_nt: TGCAGTGCTAAACAGGTGATGCAGCCCCAGCATTTT
cdr3_aa: CSAKQVMQPQHF

v_call: TRBV12-3/TRBV12-4
clone_size: .
j_call: TRBJ2-5
d_call: .
cdr3_length: 15
cdr3_nt: TGTGCCAGCAGTTACTCACAGGTCGGAGGGGAGACCCAGTACTTC
cdr3_aa: CASSYSQVGGETQYF

v_call: TRBV10-3
clone_size: many
j_call: TRBJ2-1
d_call: TRBD1
cdr3_length: 17
cdr3_nt: TGTGCCATCAGTGCCGGGACAGCGGATACCCGAGTCCATGAGCAGTTCTTC
cdr3_aa: CAISAGTADTRVHEQFF

v_call: TRBV27
clone_size: .
j_call: TRBJ2-5
d_call: .
cdr3_length: 16
cdr3_nt: TGTGCCAGCAGTCCTTCTAGCTTCCCCATCCAAGAGACCCAGTACTTC
cdr3_aa: CASSPSSFPIQETQYF

v_call: TRBV29-1
clone_size: many
j_call: TRBJ2-2
d_call: TRBD2
cdr3_length: 16
cdr3_nt: TGCAGCGCAGGGACTAGCGATGATCCGAACACCGGGGAGCTGTTTTTT
cdr3_aa: CSAGTSDDPNTGELFF

v_call: TRBV7-9
clone_size: .
j_call: TRBJ1-1
d_call: TRBD1
cdr3_length: 16
cdr3_nt: TGTGCCAGCAGCTGGACCGGACAGGGCATGAACACTGAAGCTTTCTTT
cdr3_aa: CASSWTGQGMNTEAFF

v_call: TRBV9
clone_size: .
j_call: TRBJ1-1
d_call: .
cdr3_length: 14
cdr3_nt: TGTGCCAGCAGTGGGTCGCCATCGGGTTCCGAAGCTTTCTTT
cdr3_aa: CASSGSPSGSEAFF

v_call: TRBV10-3
clone_size: .
j_call: TRBJ2-2
d_call: .
cdr3_length: 14
cdr3_nt: TGTGCCATCAGTGACGTAATAAACACCGGGGAGCTGTTTTTT
cdr3_aa: CAISDVINTGELFF

v_call: TRBV7-8
clone_size: .
j_call: TRBJ2-1
d_call: TRBD2
cdr3_length: 16
cdr3_nt: TGTGCCAGCAGCCCCAGGACTAGCGGGTTTGTCAATGAGCAGTTCTTC
cdr3_aa: CASSPRTSGFVNEQFF

v_call: TRBV9
clone_size: .
j_call: TRBJ1-2
d_call: .
cdr3_length: 15
cdr3_nt: TGTGCCAGCAGCGTAGGTTCGAGCAGTTACTATGGCTACACCTTC
cdr3_aa: CASSVGSSSYYGYTF

v_call: TRBV9
clone_size: once
j_call: TRBJ1-1
d_call: .
cdr3_length: 13
cdr3_nt: TGTGCCAGCAGCTTGCTTTCGGACACTGAAGCTTTCTTT
cdr3_aa: CASSLLSDTEAFF

v_call: TRBV7-2
clone_size: few
j_call: TRBJ1-2
d_call: .
cdr3_length: 14
cdr3_nt: TGTGCCAGCAGCTTAGCCGCAGCTAACTATGGCTACACCTTC
cdr3_aa: CASSLAAANYGYTF